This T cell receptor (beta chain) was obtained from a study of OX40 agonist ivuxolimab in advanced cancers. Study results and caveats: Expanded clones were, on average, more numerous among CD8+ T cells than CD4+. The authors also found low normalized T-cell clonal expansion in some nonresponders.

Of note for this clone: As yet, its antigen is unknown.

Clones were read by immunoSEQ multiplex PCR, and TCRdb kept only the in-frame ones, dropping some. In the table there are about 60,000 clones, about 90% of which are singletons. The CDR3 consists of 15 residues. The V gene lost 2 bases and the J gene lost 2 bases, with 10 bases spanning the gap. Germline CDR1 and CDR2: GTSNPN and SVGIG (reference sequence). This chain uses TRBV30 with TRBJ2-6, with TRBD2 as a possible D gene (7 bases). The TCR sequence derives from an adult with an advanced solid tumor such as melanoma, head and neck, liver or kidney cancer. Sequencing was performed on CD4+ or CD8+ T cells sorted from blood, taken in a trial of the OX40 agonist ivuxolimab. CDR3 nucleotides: TGTGCCTGGAGTAGGGGGGGCACTGGGGCCAACGTCCTGACTTTC. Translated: CAWSRGGTGANVLTF.